Relative to its sample, the clone carrying this TCR beta chain is medium-sized (0.01 to 0.1%). Its antigen is currently unknown. Since the library was made to target alpha chains, this beta chain is a stray read and its abundance is not meaningful. cDNA was made from 500 ng RNA using alpha and beta constant primers. Separate chain-specific third strand synthesis with multiplexing indices produced the alpha and beta libraries. Second strand DNA was synthesized using a primer at the SP2 site. TCRdb ran MiXCR on the 5' RACE reads and lists one entry per CDR3 protein. The table lists 8,000 to 8,500 distinct CDR3 sequences, over 6.5% of them singletons. The data were obtained in a study of HIV-infected patients and healthy controls. Study outcomes and limitations: HIV-associated CDR3 frequencies dropped significantly during therapy; CMV-associated ones, mostly rising, changed nonsignificantly.

Antiretroviral therapy had run roughly three months, about 14 weeks, before follow-up blood collection. Whole blood was used without fractionation, so all unsorted peripheral T cells were included. The TCR originated in an adult with HIV infection. This specimen was blood, taken during antiretroviral therapy.

DNA of the CDR3: TGCAGCGGTTCACAGGGGGCAGAAGAGACCCAGTACTTC. It specifies CSGSQGAEETQYF. The chain recombines TRBV29-1 with TRBJ2-5, with 9 bases lining up with TRBD1. The CDR3 is 13 amino acids. The germline V gene encodes CDR1 SQVTM and CDR2 ANQGSEA. After removal of 7 bases from V and 3 bases from J, the junction contained 6 bases not matched to a gene.